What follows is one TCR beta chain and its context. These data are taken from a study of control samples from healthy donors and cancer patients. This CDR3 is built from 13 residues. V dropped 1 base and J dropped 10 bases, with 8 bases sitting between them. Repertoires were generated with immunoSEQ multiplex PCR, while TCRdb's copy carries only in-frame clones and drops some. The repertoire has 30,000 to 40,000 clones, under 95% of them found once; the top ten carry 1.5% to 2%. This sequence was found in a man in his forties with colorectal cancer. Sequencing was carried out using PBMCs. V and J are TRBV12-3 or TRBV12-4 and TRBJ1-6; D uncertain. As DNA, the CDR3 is TGTGCCAGCAGTTTAGGAGGAGAATCACCCCTCCACTTT. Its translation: CASSLGGESPLHF.